Listed below are T cell receptor beta chains from one sample, sequenced in a study of T cell responses to AZD1222 COVID-19 vaccine. Data came from immunoSEQ multiplex PCR; TCRdb stores just in-frame clones and leaves some out. The repertoire consists of around 45,000 clones, with around four fifths occurring once and the leading ten covering about 20%. Sequencing was performed on peripheral blood, taken 28 days after the second dose of the MenACWY control vaccine. These receptors came from an adult who received the MenACWY meningococcal vaccine as a control. Both conserved end residues are part of each CDR3. The order of the fields is V gene, clone size, D gene, J gene, CDR3 DNA, CDR3 protein. The D gene is left open where the match is weak. Expanded clones get a size class; other rows say once, few or many, or leave the size out.

v_call: TRBV2; clone_size: .; d_call: .; j_call: TRBJ2-1; cdr3_nt: TGTGCCAGCAGGAACCCCCTCGGTAGCGGACTAAAATACAATGAGCAGTTCTTC; cdr3_aa: CASRNPLGSGLKYNEQFF
v_call: TRBV30; clone_size: few; d_call: .; j_call: TRBJ1-5; cdr3_nt: TGTGCCTGGGCCCCAGGGACATTTGTGAATCAGCCCCAGCATTTT; cdr3_aa: CAWAPGTFVNQPQHF
v_call: TRBV3-1/TRBV3-2; clone_size: .; d_call: TRBD1; j_call: TRBJ1-1; cdr3_nt: TGTGCCAGCAGCCGGACAGGGAACACTGAAGCTTTCTTT; cdr3_aa: CASSRTGNTEAFF
v_call: TRBV4-1; clone_size: .; d_call: TRBD1; j_call: TRBJ2-7; cdr3_nt: TGCGCCAGCAGCCATCGACAGGGGGCTTACGAGCAGTACTTC; cdr3_aa: CASSHRQGAYEQYF
v_call: TRBV9; clone_size: .; d_call: .; j_call: TRBJ2-6; cdr3_nt: TGTGCCAGCAGCGTCGGGAGTGTCCGCTCTGGGGCCAACGTCCTGACTTTC; cdr3_aa: CASSVGSVRSGANVLTF
v_call: TRBV7-9; clone_size: .; d_call: TRBD2; j_call: TRBJ2-1; cdr3_nt: TGTGCCAGCAGCCACACCGGGACTAGCGGGAGCAATGAGCAGTTCTTC; cdr3_aa: CASSHTGTSGSNEQFF
v_call: TRBV4-1; clone_size: .; d_call: .; j_call: TRBJ2-2; cdr3_nt: TGCGCCAGCAGCCAGATATACACCGGGGAGCTGTTTTTT; cdr3_aa: CASSQIYTGELFF
v_call: TRBV9; clone_size: .; d_call: TRBD1; j_call: TRBJ1-4; cdr3_nt: TGTGCCAGCAGCGCCCAGACAGGGTCAGGGATTTCGGCCGAAAAACTGTTTTTT; cdr3_aa: CASSAQTGSGISAEKLFF
v_call: TRBV9; clone_size: .; d_call: .; j_call: TRBJ2-3; cdr3_nt: TGTGCCAGCAGCCTCTCCCCTGGAGCCTCCGGAGATACGCAGTATTTT; cdr3_aa: CASSLSPGASGDTQYF
v_call: TRBV30; clone_size: .; d_call: .; j_call: TRBJ2-3; cdr3_nt: TGTGCCTGGACCCTCTCGGGGACGGAGAGTCGCACAGATACGCAGTATTTT; cdr3_aa: CAWTLSGTESRTDTQYF
v_call: TRBV3-1/TRBV3-2; clone_size: .; d_call: .; j_call: TRBJ2-3; cdr3_nt: TGTGCCAGCAGCAAAGGGCCCGGCGATACGCAGTATTTT; cdr3_aa: CASSKGPGDTQYF
v_call: TRBV25-1; clone_size: .; d_call: .; j_call: TRBJ2-4; cdr3_nt: TGTGCCAGCAGTGAGGGACCCCGGGGCAAAAACATTCAGTACTTC; cdr3_aa: CASSEGPRGKNIQYF
v_call: TRBV5-1; clone_size: .; d_call: .; j_call: TRBJ2-3; cdr3_nt: TGCGCCAGCGGTTCGTCCAAGGAGAGGTCAGATACGCAGTATTTT; cdr3_aa: CASGSSKERSDTQYF
v_call: TRBV7-2; clone_size: few; d_call: .; j_call: TRBJ2-7; cdr3_nt: TGTGCCAGCAGCTTAGCGGCCTGGGCTAAGATCGACGAGCAGTACTTC; cdr3_aa: CASSLAAWAKIDEQYF
v_call: TRBV12-3/TRBV12-4; clone_size: .; d_call: .; j_call: TRBJ2-5; cdr3_nt: TGTGCCAGCAGTTTAGGTAAAGAGACCCAGTACTTC; cdr3_aa: CASSLGKETQYF
v_call: TRBV29-1; clone_size: .; d_call: .; j_call: TRBJ2-7; cdr3_nt: TGCAGCGTTGATATTTCTTACGAGCAGTACTTC; cdr3_aa: CSVDISYEQYF
v_call: TRBV14; clone_size: .; d_call: .; j_call: TRBJ1-2; cdr3_nt: TGTGCCAGCAGCCAAGTTTCTACTAACTATGGCTACACCTTC; cdr3_aa: CASSQVSTNYGYTF
v_call: TRBV24-1; clone_size: .; d_call: TRBD2; j_call: TRBJ2-1; cdr3_nt: TGTGCCACCAGTGACCGGACTAGCGGGAGTGTCAATGAGCAGTTCTTC; cdr3_aa: CATSDRTSGSVNEQFF
v_call: TRBV27; clone_size: .; d_call: TRBD1; j_call: TRBJ1-1; cdr3_nt: TGTGCCAGCAGTTTTTCTATACAGGGGAGCACTGAAGCTTTCTTT; cdr3_aa: CASSFSIQGSTEAFF
v_call: TRBV27; clone_size: .; d_call: .; j_call: TRBJ1-6; cdr3_nt: TGTGCCAGCGGAGAACTAGCGAGCTCCTATAATTCACCCCTCCACTTT; cdr3_aa: CASGELASSYNSPLHF
v_call: TRBV9; clone_size: .; d_call: TRBD1; j_call: TRBJ1-6; cdr3_nt: TGTGCCAGCAACAGGGGAAACTCACCCCTCCACTTT; cdr3_aa: CASNRGNSPLHF
v_call: TRBV16; clone_size: .; d_call: .; j_call: TRBJ1-2; cdr3_nt: TGTGCCAGCAGCCAATCGTTAACTAACTATGGCTACACCTTC; cdr3_aa: CASSQSLTNYGYTF
v_call: TRBV3-1/TRBV3-2; clone_size: few; d_call: TRBD1; j_call: TRBJ1-5; cdr3_nt: TGTGCCAGCAGCCAGACTCAGGGGGGCAATCAGCCCCAGCATTTT; cdr3_aa: CASSQTQGGNQPQHF
v_call: TRBV6-5; clone_size: .; d_call: TRBD1; j_call: TRBJ2-2; cdr3_nt: TGTGCCAGTGACAGGGTTTCCTTAAACACCGGGGAGCTGTTTTTT; cdr3_aa: CASDRVSLNTGELFF
v_call: TRBV2; clone_size: .; d_call: .; j_call: TRBJ1-1; cdr3_nt: TGTGCCAGCAGTGAGGGGTGGCGGACTGAAGCTTTCTTT; cdr3_aa: CASSEGWRTEAFF
v_call: TRBV5-1; clone_size: .; d_call: .; j_call: TRBJ1-6; cdr3_nt: TGCGCCAGCAGCTTGGCAATCGGGGACTATAATTCACCCCTCCACTTT; cdr3_aa: CASSLAIGDYNSPLHF
v_call: TRBV6-5; clone_size: .; d_call: .; j_call: TRBJ1-1; cdr3_nt: TGTGCCAGCAGTTCCTCGGGGGGGCGGAACACTGAAGCTTTCTTT; cdr3_aa: CASSSSGGRNTEAFF
v_call: TRBV10-1; clone_size: few; d_call: .; j_call: TRBJ1-2; cdr3_nt: TGCGCCAGCAGAGACCGGGCGGGCTATGGCTACACCTTC; cdr3_aa: CASRDRAGYGYTF
v_call: TRBV2; clone_size: .; d_call: TRBD1; j_call: TRBJ1-6; cdr3_nt: TGTGCCAGCGGTGGGGACAGGGTACCGTATTCACCCCTCCACTTT; cdr3_aa: CASGGDRVPYSPLHF
v_call: TRBV6-5; clone_size: few; d_call: .; j_call: TRBJ1-1; cdr3_nt: TGTGCCAGCAGTCCGGACAGATCAACTGAAGCTTTCTTT; cdr3_aa: CASSPDRSTEAFF
v_call: TRBV7-9; clone_size: few; d_call: .; j_call: TRBJ1-3; cdr3_nt: TGTGCCAGCAGTCCTAGGGTCTCTGGAAACACCATATATTTT; cdr3_aa: CASSPRVSGNTIYF
v_call: TRBV5-1; clone_size: few; d_call: TRBD2; j_call: TRBJ2-1; cdr3_nt: TGCGCCAGCAGCTTACTAGCGGGAGGAGGCAATGAGCAGTTCTTC; cdr3_aa: CASSLLAGGGNEQFF
v_call: TRBV9; clone_size: .; d_call: .; j_call: TRBJ1-2; cdr3_nt: TGTGCCAGCAGCACGACCGGGCCAGGAGGCTACACCTTC; cdr3_aa: CASSTTGPGGYTF
v_call: TRBV19; clone_size: .; d_call: .; j_call: TRBJ1-3; cdr3_nt: TGTGCCAGTGGAACCGGACAACCCTCTGGAAACACCATATATTTT; cdr3_aa: CASGTGQPSGNTIYF
v_call: TRBV6-6; clone_size: .; d_call: .; j_call: TRBJ2-5; cdr3_nt: TGTGCCAGCAGTACAGGACCACGGTCGAAGGAGACCCAGTACTTC; cdr3_aa: CASSTGPRSKETQYF
v_call: TRBV30; clone_size: .; d_call: .; j_call: TRBJ2-1; cdr3_nt: TGTGCCTGGAGTGTCGTGTCGGGGGACAATGAGCAGTTCTTC; cdr3_aa: CAWSVVSGDNEQFF
v_call: TRBV9; clone_size: .; d_call: .; j_call: TRBJ2-2; cdr3_nt: TGTGCCAGCAGCGTAGCTCAGGGTGACACCGGGGAGCTGTTTTTT; cdr3_aa: CASSVAQGDTGELFF
v_call: TRBV9; clone_size: .; d_call: .; j_call: TRBJ1-6; cdr3_nt: TGTGCCAGCAGCGTAGGGGCAGGGGCCGGGTATTCACCCCTCCACTTT; cdr3_aa: CASSVGAGAGYSPLHF
v_call: TRBV2; clone_size: .; d_call: .; j_call: TRBJ1-2; cdr3_nt: TGTGCCAGCAGTGCAGAGCATAACTATGGCTACACCTTC; cdr3_aa: CASSAEHNYGYTF
v_call: TRBV9; clone_size: .; d_call: .; j_call: TRBJ2-1; cdr3_nt: TGTGCCAGCAGCCCCTCTGGGGGTTACTTTGAGCAGTTCTTC; cdr3_aa: CASSPSGGYFEQFF
v_call: TRBV30; clone_size: .; d_call: .; j_call: TRBJ1-1; cdr3_nt: TGTGCCTGGAGTGTACGACCTGGGACTGAAGCTTTCTTT; cdr3_aa: CAWSVRPGTEAFF
v_call: TRBV5-8; clone_size: .; d_call: TRBD1; j_call: TRBJ1-1; cdr3_nt: TGTGCCAGCAGAAGACAGGGCCAGTACACTGAAGCTTTCTTT; cdr3_aa: CASRRQGQYTEAFF
v_call: TRBV30; clone_size: .; d_call: .; j_call: TRBJ2-3; cdr3_nt: TGTGCCTGGATCCCCCCCACGGACAGCCGGCCGGGAGATACGCAGTATTTT; cdr3_aa: CAWIPPTDSRPGDTQYF
v_call: TRBV27; clone_size: .; d_call: .; j_call: TRBJ1-2; cdr3_nt: TGTGCCAGCAGTGCCAACCATGAAACCTATGGCTACACCTTC; cdr3_aa: CASSANHETYGYTF
v_call: TRBV27; clone_size: .; d_call: .; j_call: TRBJ2-6; cdr3_nt: TGTGCCAGCAGCCCCCGGATGGTATCTGGGGCCAACGTCCTGACTTTC; cdr3_aa: CASSPRMVSGANVLTF
v_call: TRBV28; clone_size: .; d_call: .; j_call: TRBJ2-3; cdr3_nt: TGTGCCAGCAGTTTATCGGCGGGTTTGGGGGCTTTGGGGGATACGCAGTATTTT; cdr3_aa: CASSLSAGLGALGDTQYF
v_call: TRBV30; clone_size: .; d_call: .; j_call: TRBJ2-4; cdr3_nt: TGTGCCTGGCAGGAGCCCAAAAACATTCAGTACTTC; cdr3_aa: CAWQEPKNIQYF
v_call: TRBV27; clone_size: .; d_call: .; j_call: TRBJ2-1; cdr3_nt: TGTGCCAGCAGTTTATTCTGGGACGGGGTGGGGAATGAGCAGTTCTTC; cdr3_aa: CASSLFWDGVGNEQFF
v_call: TRBV14; clone_size: .; d_call: .; j_call: TRBJ1-1; cdr3_nt: TGTGCCAGCAGCCAGGAGACTTTCCGGCCCACCTTT; cdr3_aa: CASSQETFRPTF
v_call: TRBV28; clone_size: once; d_call: TRBD1; j_call: TRBJ2-7; cdr3_nt: TGTGCCAGCAGGGGACAGGGGGCGGGACTATACGAGCAGTACTTC; cdr3_aa: CASRGQGAGLYEQYF
v_call: TRBV5-5; clone_size: .; d_call: .; j_call: TRBJ2-6; cdr3_nt: TGTGCCAGCAGCCCCTGGACCTCGAGAGCTGGGGCCAACGTCCTGACTTTC; cdr3_aa: CASSPWTSRAGANVLTF
v_call: TRBV7-9; clone_size: .; d_call: .; j_call: TRBJ2-2; cdr3_nt: TGTGCCAGCAGCTTAGGTACCGGGGAGCTGTTTTTT; cdr3_aa: CASSLGTGELFF
v_call: TRBV18; clone_size: .; d_call: .; j_call: TRBJ1-1; cdr3_nt: TGTGCCAGCTCACAGGGGGTACGAACTGAAGCTTTCTTT; cdr3_aa: CASSQGVRTEAFF